Below, 14 T cell receptor beta chains from the same sample are listed, as sequenced in a study of regulatory T cells in long-lasting Graves disease. Building of the TCR beta libraries involved iRepertoire HTBI primers and Arm-PCR of CDR3 regions. TCRdb used MiXCR to reprocess the multiplex PCR reads, holding one entry per CDR3 protein. The table lists 500,000 to 800,000 distinct CDR3 sequences, approximately 29% of them singletons. Time point indicated: persistent/refractory GD, antithyroid drugs over 5 years with positive TRAb. From RNA extracted from PBMCs, the TCR library was made. The material was peripheral blood mononuclear cells (PBMCs), obtained when the disease was refractory, from a patient treated with antithyroid drugs. These receptors were obtained from a female donor with Graves disease.

This clonotype was observed a handful of times. The gene calls are TRBV6-1 and TRBJ1-4; a possible D gene is TRBD1 (5 bases). The V gene's germline CDR1 is MNHNS and CDR2 SASEGT. Trimming left V 6 bases short and J 7 bases short, with 15 bases between. This CDR3 contains 14 residues. CDR3 nucleotides: TGTGCCAGCAGCGGCAGGGTAGTGGGTGAAAAACTGTTTTTT. It specifies CASSGRVVGEKLFF.

About this clonotype itself: A much larger clone lies one base from this, so it may be a read error. The chain carries TRBV29-1 and TRBJ1-4, with D maybe TRBD1 (5 bases). This CDR3 is 16 amino acids long. The germline V gene has CDR1 SQVTM and CDR2 ANQGSEA. V shed 6 bases and J shed 7 bases, with 24 bases lying between them. CDR3 coding DNA: TGCAGCGTAACCAACAACGACGGGGCGCGAGGTGAAAAACTGTTTTTT. Its protein product is CSVTNNDGARGEKLFF.

V gene TRBV30 combines with J gene TRBJ1-1; D is perhaps TRBD1 (5 bases). The CDR3 totals 15 residues. Per the germline V gene, CDR1 is GTSNPN and CDR2 is SVGIG (reference sequence). V was trimmed by 0 bases and J by 0 bases, leaving 11 bases between them. For the CDR3, the DNA is TGTGCCTGGAGTGTACTTGACAGACTGAACACTGAAGCTTTCTTT. It is translated as CAWSVLDRLNTEAFF. Based on the CDR3 plus reference TRBV30 and TRBJ1-1, the full variable domain is SQTIHQWPATLVQPVGSPLSLECTVEGTSNPNLYWYRQAAGRGLQLLFYSVGIGQISSEVPQNLSASRPQDRQFILSSKKLLLSDSGFYLCAWSVLDRLNTEAFFGQGTRLTVV.

This rearrangement joins TRBV7-2 to TRBJ2-7; 8 bases line up with TRBD1. The CDR3 covers 16 residues. Germline V gene lookup returns CDR1 SGHTA and CDR2 FQGNSA. V shed 5 bases and J 6 bases; nucleotides not matched to a gene: 15. The CDR3: CASSQAPQGAPGEQYF. The CDR3 DNA reads TGTGCCAGCAGCCAAGCCCCCCAGGGGGCGCCGGGCGAGCAGTACTTC. The full variable domain, completed using reference TRBV7-2 and TRBJ2-7, is GAGVSQSPSNKVTEKGKDVELRCDPISGHTALYWYRQSLGQGLEFLIYFQGNSAPDKSGLPSDRFSAERTGGSVSTLTIQRTQQEDSAVYLCASSQAPQGAPGEQYFGPGTRLTVT.

The sample holds a few counts of this clonotype. The chain recombines TRBV27 with TRBJ2-5; 9 bases map to TRBD1. V trimming: 1 base; J trimming: 5 bases; junction bases outside the gene matches: 11. The germline V gene has CDR1 MNHEY and CDR2 SMNVEV (reference sequence). CDR3 length: 17 amino acids. DNA for the CDR3: TGTGCCAGCAGTTTATATGGGACAGGGTTCGATGGGGAGACCCAGTACTTC. The encoded protein is CASSLYGTGFDGETQYF.

In its sample, this clonotype was seen many times. The chain recombines TRBV2 with TRBJ1-1, with D possibly being TRBD1 (5 bases). Trimming removed 8 bases at V and 4 bases at J, with 17 bases between. This CDR3 comprises 14 residues. The V gene's germline CDR1 is SNHLY and CDR2 FYNNEI. The CDR3 DNA is TGTGCCAGCCTATCCCGGGGCGTGAGCACTGAAGCTTTCTTT. This codes for CASLSRGVSTEAFF.

This clonotype was seen a few times. This rearrangement joins TRBV7-9 to TRBJ1-4, with TRBD1 matching 10 bases. CDR1 is SEHNR and CDR2 is FQNEAQ in the germline V gene (reference sequence). This CDR3 is built from 15 residues. Trimming removed 5 bases from V and 6 bases from J; junction bases left unmatched: 6. CDR3 in DNA: TGTGCCAGCAGCACCCGGACAGGGGGAGATGAAAAACTGTTTTTT. Its translation: CASSTRTGGDEKLFF. Together with reference TRBV7-9 and TRBJ1-4, the CDR3 gives the full variable domain: DTGVSQNPRHKITKRGQNVTFRCDPISEHNRLYWYRQTLGQGPEFLTYFQNEAQLEKSRLLSDRFSAERPKGSFSTLEIQRTEQGDSAMYLCASSTRTGGDEKLFFGSGTQLSVL.

The V and J genes are TRBV30 and TRBJ1-1; D is perhaps TRBD1 (5 bases). Trimming cost V 5 bases and J 1 base, with 14 bases left between them. The CDR3 runs to 14 residues. CDR1 is GTSNPN and CDR2 is SVGIG in the germline V gene (reference sequence). As DNA, the CDR3 is TGTGCCTGGTCTCCAGGGATTCAGAACACTGAAGCTTTCTTT. It is translated as CAWSPGIQNTEAFF.

This clonotype was detected a few times. The chain uses TRBV28 and TRBJ2-6, with TRBD1 matching over 7 bases. The CDR3 sequence is 17 residues long. V shed 0 bases and J 2 bases; nucleotides not matched to a gene: 4. CDR1 MDHEN and CDR2 SYDVKM come from the germline V gene. The DNA for the CDR3 is TGTGCCAGCAGTTTATGGAAGGGGGCGGCTGGGGCCAACGTCCTGACTTTC. As protein: CASSLWKGAAGANVLTF.

This clonotype was detected ten times or more. The chain links TRBV12-5 to TRBJ2-7; D remains unclear. This CDR3 has 15 amino acids. V lost 0 bases and J 4 bases, leaving 13 bases between the germline ends. Germline-derived CDR1 and CDR2 are LGHNT and FRNRAP. CDR3 coding DNA: TGTGCTAGTGGTTTGGTACCTTCCAGAGAGTACGAGCAGTACTTC. Its protein product is CASGLVPSREYEQYF.

Here the CDR3 reads CAWSKGLLYEQYF. CDR3 in DNA: TGTGCCTGGAGTAAGGGCCTCCTTTACGAGCAGTACTTC. The chain has TRBV30 and TRBJ2-7, with no clear D. Trimming pared 2 bases from V and 4 bases from J, leaving 12 bases between. The CDR3 has 13 residues. The germline V gene encodes CDR1 GTSNPN and CDR2 SVGIG (reference sequence). Full variable domain (rest looked up from reference TRBV30 and TRBJ2-7): SQTIHQWPATLVQPVGSPLSLECTVEGTSNPNLYWYRQAAGRGLQLLFYSVGIGQISSEVPQNLSASRPQDRQFILSSKKLLLSDSGFYLCAWSKGLLYEQYFGPGTRLTVT.

The J gene is TRBJ1-1, the V gene TRBV18; D perhaps matches TRBD1 (6 bases). The germline V gene has CDR1 KGHSH and CDR2 LQKENI. The CDR3 spans 14 residues. V lost 6 bases and J lost 2, with 13 bases in between. CDR3 nucleotides: TGTGCCAGCTCGTTACAGGGACGAAACACTGAAGCTTTCTTT. It is translated as CASSLQGRNTEAFF.

On this clonotype itself: One end of the junction does not line up with germline, which may come from a read error. This chain links TRBV9 with TRBJ2-5; TRBD2 might be the D (6 bases). This CDR3 spans 16 amino acids. CDR1 SGDLS and CDR2 YYNGEE come from the germline V gene. The CDR3 DNA reads TGTGCCAGCAGCGTAGGGCGGGGTGGGGCCCAAGGGACCCAGTACTTC. Encoded protein: CASSVGRGGAQGTQYF.

This sequence joins TRBV20-1 and TRBJ2-7, with a tentative D call TRBD1 (6 bases). V lost 6 bases and J lost 3, with 21 bases in between. This CDR3 contains 15 residues. Germline V gene sequence: CDR1 DFQATT, CDR2 SNEGSKA (reference sequence). The CDR3 nucleotides read TGCAGTGCCGATGGGCCCCGGGACATAAACTACGAGCAGTACTTC. It codes for CSADGPRDINYEQYF.